These 21 T cell receptor beta chains came from one sample sequenced in a study of T cells after yellow fever vaccination. TCRdb passed the 5' RACE reads through MiXCR, listing each CDR3 protein once. Of a few hundred thousand distinct CDR3 sequences detected, less than 9% appear once; the ten largest clones hold approximately 0.84%. Source: CD4+ T cells sorted from PBMCs, taken 15 days after the yellow fever booster vaccination. These TCRs come from a man aged 30 to 45 who received the YFV17D yellow fever vaccine.

There are many counts of this clonotype. This chain uses TRBV15 with TRBJ2-5; possibly TRBD1 for D (6 bases). The CDR3 is 12 amino acids. Germline assignment: CDR1 LNHNV and CDR2 YYDKDF (reference sequence). Trimming removed 4 bases at V and 5 bases at J, with 8 bases between. CDR3 sequence reads: CATSTGVETQYF. As DNA, the CDR3 is TGTGCCACCAGCACAGGGGTGGAGACCCAGTACTTC.

This clonotype was observed a few times. V and J are TRBV10-3 and TRBJ2-7, with 8 bases identical to TRBD2. The junction had 6 bases not matched to a gene; V was cut back by 3 bases and J by 2 bases. CDR3 length equals 15 residues. The V gene's germline CDR1 is ENHRY and CDR2 SYGVKD. The DNA for the CDR3 is TGTGCCATCAGTGAATTGGTAGCGGGAACCTACGAGCAGTACTTC. It translates to CAISELVAGTYEQYF.

This clonotype occurred a few times. The chain recombines TRBV20-1 with TRBJ1-2, with D hard to call. V was shortened by 3 bases and J by 8 bases, with 13 bases between the two germline ends. Germline V gene lookup returns CDR1 DFQATT and CDR2 SNEGSKA (reference sequence). The CDR3 runs 12 residues. For the CDR3, the DNA is TGCAGTGCTAGTGTCAGGTCGGTCGGCTACACCTTC. Translation gives CSASVRSVGYTF.

This clonotype was seen at least ten times. The chain recombines TRBV12-3 or TRBV12-4 with TRBJ2-7; TRBD2 matches 9 bases. The trim removed 2 bases at V and 4 bases at J, leaving 6 bases unmatched. This CDR3 contains 15 residues. CDR3 sequence (DNA): TGTGCCAGCAGTTTAAAGGAAAGCGGGGGGTACGAGCAGTACTTC. This sequence encodes CASSLKESGGYEQYF.

This clonotype occurred many times. The chain recombines TRBV3-1 with TRBJ2-1; a possible D gene is TRBD2 (5 bases). The CDR3 totals 15 residues. CDR1 is LGHDT, CDR2 YNNKEL, per germline (reference sequence). Trimming left V 0 bases short and J 1 base short, with 7 bases between. CDR3 bases: TGTGCCAGCAGCCAAGATCGGGGTTCCTACAATGAGCAGTTCTTC. Its translation is CASSQDRGSYNEQFF.

This clonotype was counted many times. The V call is TRBV7-6, the J call TRBJ1-4; TRBD1 aligns across 9 bases. The CDR3 covers 14 residues. CDR1 and CDR2 from the germline V gene are SGHVS and FNYEAQ. The ends lost 6 bases at V and 8 bases at J; junction bases unmatched: 7. The CDR3 loop reads CASRAGTGQEKLFF. Here the CDR3 DNA reads TGTGCCAGCAGAGCAGGGACAGGGCAAGAAAAACTGTTTTTT.

This clonotype was found many times. This sequence joins TRBV4-3 and TRBJ2-3; D remains unclear. The V and J ends lost 0 bases and 2 bases respectively, with 6 bases between them. Per the germline V gene, CDR1 is LGHNA and CDR2 is YSLEER. The CDR3 totals 14 residues. CDR3 coding DNA: TGCGCCAGCAGCCAAGAAAGCTTCACAGATACGCAGTATTTT. Translated: CASSQESFTDTQYF.

This clonotype was seen only a few times. V is TRBV5-1 and J is TRBJ2-1; TRBD2 matches 7 bases. CDR1 is SGHRS, CDR2 YFSETQ, per germline. J lost 6 bases, V lost 4 bases, and 10 bases had no gene match. The CDR3 consists of 15 residues. CDR3 in amino acids: CASSHGAGEVNEQFF. CDR3 coding DNA: TGCGCCAGCAGCCATGGGGCGGGAGAGGTCAATGAGCAGTTCTTC.

This clonotype appeared a few times. This chain links TRBV28 with TRBJ1-5; TRBD1 matches at 9 bases. The germline V gene encodes CDR1 MDHEN and CDR2 SYDVKM. V trimming: 5 bases; J trimming: 4 bases; junction bases outside the gene matches: 18. This CDR3 spans 19 amino acids. In nucleotides, the CDR3 is TGTGCCAGCAGTCCGACGTACCGGGACAGGGTCCTACGGAATCAGCCCCAGCATTTT. This codes for CASSPTYRDRVLRNQPQHF.

V gene TRBV5-1 combines with J gene TRBJ2-7, with 9 bases lining up with TRBD2. Per the germline V gene, CDR1 is SGHRS and CDR2 is YFSETQ. The trim removed 0 bases at V and 0 bases at J, leaving 7 bases unmatched. This CDR3 has 17 residues. The CDR3 region has the DNA TGCGCCAGCAGCTTGGCCCTGGGTAGCGGGAGCTCCTACGAGCAGTACTTC. This codes for CASSLALGSGSSYEQYF.

V gene TRBV7-2 combines with J gene TRBJ2-2, with D tentatively TRBD1 or TRBD2 (6 bases each). CDR1 SGHTA and CDR2 FQGNSA come from the germline V gene. V was cut by 11 bases and J by 1 base, with 11 bases left in between. The CDR3 is made up of 13 amino acids. The chain's CDR3 is CAGKGGNTGELFF. For the CDR3, the DNA is TGTGCCGGGAAGGGGGGGAACACCGGGGAGCTGTTTTTT. The variable domain in full, completed from reference TRBV7-2 and TRBJ2-2, reads GAGVSQSPSNKVTEKGKDVELRCDPISGHTALYWYRQSLGQGLEFLIYFQGNSAPDKSGLPSDRFSAERTGGSVSTLTIQRTQQEDSAVYLCAGKGGNTGELFFGEGSRLTVL.

This clonotype was detected ten times or more. This sequence joins TRBV20-1 and TRBJ2-5, with a possible D match to TRBD1 (5 bases). The CDR3 consists of 13 residues. Per germline, CDR1 DFQATT and CDR2 SNEGSKA (reference sequence). Trimming took off 3 bases at V and 2 bases at J, with 10 bases between the two ends. DNA of the CDR3: TGCAGTGCTAGGGGTCCAGGGCAAGAGACCCAGTACTTC. This translates into CSARGPGQETQYF.

V is TRBV7-8 and J is TRBJ2-1; D gene uncertain. There are 18 residues in the CDR3. Trimming took 0 bases from V and 0 from J, leaving 15 bases between them. Germline V gene lookup returns CDR1 SGHVS and CDR2 FQNEAQ. The CDR3 bases are TGTGCCAGCAGCTTAGCAAGGTGGCTCAGGAGCTCCTACAATGAGCAGTTCTTC. It specifies CASSLARWLRSSYNEQFF.

This clonotype was seen repeatedly, ten times or more. The chain links TRBV5-5 to TRBJ2-7, with a weak D call TRBD2 (5 bases). Trimming pared 4 bases from V and 5 bases from J, leaving 22 bases between. CDR3 size: 16 residues. Per the germline V gene, CDR1 is SGHKS and CDR2 is YYEKEE (reference sequence). CDR3 sequence: CASSPIRPGLIHEQYF. CDR3 bases: TGTGCCAGCAGCCCTATTAGACCAGGACTCATCCACGAGCAGTACTTC.

This clonotype was counted only a few times. Sequence at one end of the junction differs from germline and may be a read error. In DNA, the CDR3 is TGTGCCAGCAGCGTTAGAATTGGACAGAATTATGAGCTGTACTTC. It translates to CASSVRIGQNYELYF. The chain combines TRBV7-2 with TRBJ2-7; D possibly corresponds to TRBD1 (6 bases). The V gene's germline CDR1 is SGHTA and CDR2 FQGNSA. This CDR3 comprises 15 residues.

This clonotype was recorded at least ten times. V and J are TRBV6-2 or TRBV6-3 and TRBJ2-5; D gene uncertain. The CDR3 is 13 amino acids. The V and J ends lost 8 bases and 4 bases respectively, with 14 bases between them. From germline, CDR1 is MNHEY and CDR2 SVGEGT. The CDR3, as DNA: TGTGCCAGCGGTTCTGAGGCCCCAGAGACCCAGTACTTC. It specifies CASGSEAPETQYF.

This clonotype showed up many times. The rearrangement joins TRBV9 to TRBJ2-7; D gene unclear. The V and J ends lost 0 bases and 2 bases respectively, with 6 bases between them. The CDR3 length is 13 residues. CDR1 and CDR2 (germline): SGDLS, YYNGEE. The CDR3 protein is CASSVGQTYEQYF. As DNA, the CDR3 is TGTGCCAGCAGCGTAGGACAAACCTACGAGCAGTACTTC.

This clonotype was seen many times. V gene TRBV29-1 combines with J gene TRBJ2-7; 9 bases are shared with TRBD1. Germline CDR1 reads SQVTM; CDR2 reads ANQGSEA. The V segment lost 7 bases and the J segment 8 bases; nucleotides outside the gene matches: 12. The CDR3 contains 13 residues. The CDR3 DNA follows: TGCAGCGCAGGACAGGGGTTATACGACAAGCAGTACTTC. Its translation: CSAGQGLYDKQYF.

This clonotype occurred a few times. The chain recombines TRBV12-3 or TRBV12-4 with TRBJ2-1; no reliable D call. V was cut by 6 bases and J by 6 bases, with 18 bases left in between. The length of the CDR3 is 15 residues. CDR3 DNA: TGTGCCAGCAGCCCCAAGAGTGACCCATTCAATGAGCAGTTCTTC. Translated: CASSPKSDPFNEQFF.

The table lists this clonotype with a few counts. The V call is TRBV9, the J call TRBJ2-1; D could derive from TRBD1 or TRBD2 (5 bases each). This CDR3 spans 17 amino acids. Germline CDR1 SGDLS, CDR2 YYNGEE. V lost 3 bases and J lost 6, with 22 bases in between. CDR3 sequence (DNA): TGTGCCAGCAGCGCCGGGGTAGGGGACGCAGTGGGCAATGAGCAGTTCTTC. Protein product: CASSAGVGDAVGNEQFF. The entire variable domain, with the rest obtained from reference TRBV9 and TRBJ2-1, is as follows: DSGVTQTPKHLITATGQRVTLRCSPRSGDLSVYWYQQSLDQGLQFLIQYYNGEERAKGNILERFSAQQFPDLHSELNLSSLELGDSALYFCASSAGVGDAVGNEQFFGPGTRLTVL.

The rearrangement joins TRBV20-1 to TRBJ2-7; possibly TRBD2 for D (6 bases). The length of the CDR3 is 13 residues. The germline gives CDR1 DFQATT, CDR2 SNEGSKA (reference sequence). The germline V and J ends were trimmed by 6 bases and 4 bases, with 16 bases remaining between them. The CDR3 DNA is TGCAGTGCCCTTCTGGATGGAGGGTACGAGCAGTACTTC. Translating it yields CSALLDGGYEQYF.